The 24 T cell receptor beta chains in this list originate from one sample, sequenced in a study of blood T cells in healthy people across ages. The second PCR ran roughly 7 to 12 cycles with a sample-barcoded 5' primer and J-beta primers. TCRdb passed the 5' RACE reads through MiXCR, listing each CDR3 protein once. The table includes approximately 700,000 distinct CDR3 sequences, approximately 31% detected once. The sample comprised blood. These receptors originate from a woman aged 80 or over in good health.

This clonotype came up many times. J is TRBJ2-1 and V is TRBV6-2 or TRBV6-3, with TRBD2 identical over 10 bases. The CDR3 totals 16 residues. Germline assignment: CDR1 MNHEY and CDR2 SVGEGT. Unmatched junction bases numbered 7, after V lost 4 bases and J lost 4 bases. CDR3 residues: CASSSSGGKLYNEQFF. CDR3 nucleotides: TGTGCCAGCAGTTCTAGCGGGGGAAAGCTTTACAATGAGCAGTTCTTC.

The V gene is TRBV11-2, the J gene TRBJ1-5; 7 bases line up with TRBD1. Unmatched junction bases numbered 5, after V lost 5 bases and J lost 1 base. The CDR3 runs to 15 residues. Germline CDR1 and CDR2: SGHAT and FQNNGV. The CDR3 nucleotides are TGTGCCAGCAGCCGATCAGGGGGGAGCAATCAGCCCCAGCATTTT. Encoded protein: CASSRSGGSNQPQHF.

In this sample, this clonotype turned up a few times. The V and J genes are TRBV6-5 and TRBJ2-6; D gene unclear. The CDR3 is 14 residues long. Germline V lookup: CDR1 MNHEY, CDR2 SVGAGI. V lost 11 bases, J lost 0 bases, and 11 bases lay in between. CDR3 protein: CACGRLSGANVLTF. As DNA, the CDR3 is TGTGCCTGCGGTCGCCTCTCTGGGGCCAACGTCCTGACTTTC.

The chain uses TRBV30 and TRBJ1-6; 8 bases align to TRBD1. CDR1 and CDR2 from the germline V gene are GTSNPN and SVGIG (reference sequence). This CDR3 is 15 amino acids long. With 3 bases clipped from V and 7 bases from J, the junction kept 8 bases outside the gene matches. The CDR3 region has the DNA TGTGCCTGGAGAACCCAGGGGGCGATAAATTCACCCCTCCACTTT. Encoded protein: CAWRTQGAINSPLHF.

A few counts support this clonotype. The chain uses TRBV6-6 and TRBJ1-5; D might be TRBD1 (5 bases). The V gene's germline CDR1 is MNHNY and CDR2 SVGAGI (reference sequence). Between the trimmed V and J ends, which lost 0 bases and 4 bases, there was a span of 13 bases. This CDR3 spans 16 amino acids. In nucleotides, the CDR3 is TGTGCCAGCAGTTACTCGGAGAGGGGCCTAAATCAGCCCCAGCATTTT. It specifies CASSYSERGLNQPQHF.

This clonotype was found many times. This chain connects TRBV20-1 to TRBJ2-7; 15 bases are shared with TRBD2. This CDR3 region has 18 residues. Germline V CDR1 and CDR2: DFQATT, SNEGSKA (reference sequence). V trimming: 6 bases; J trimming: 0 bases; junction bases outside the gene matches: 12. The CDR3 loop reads CSAARRTSGGASSYEQYF. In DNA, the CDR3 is TGCAGTGCAGCTAGGCGGACTAGCGGGGGGGCCAGCTCCTACGAGCAGTACTTC.

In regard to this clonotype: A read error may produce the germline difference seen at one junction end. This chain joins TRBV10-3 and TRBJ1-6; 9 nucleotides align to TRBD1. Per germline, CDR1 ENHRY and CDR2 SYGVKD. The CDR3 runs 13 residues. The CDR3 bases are TGTGCCATGGCCGGGACAGGGAATTCACCCCGCCACTTT. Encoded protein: CAMAGTGNSPRHF.

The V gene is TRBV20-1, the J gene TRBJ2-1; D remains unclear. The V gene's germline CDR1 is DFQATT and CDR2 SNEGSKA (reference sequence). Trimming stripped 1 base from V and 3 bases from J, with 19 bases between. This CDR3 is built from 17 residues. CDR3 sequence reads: CSARVRMGLGLYNEQFF. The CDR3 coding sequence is TGCAGTGCTAGAGTCCGAATGGGCCTGGGCCTCTACAATGAGCAGTTCTTC.

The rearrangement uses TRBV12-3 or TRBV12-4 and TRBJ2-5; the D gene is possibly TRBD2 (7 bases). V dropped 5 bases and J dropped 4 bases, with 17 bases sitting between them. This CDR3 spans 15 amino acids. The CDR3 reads CASSLRGALGETQYF. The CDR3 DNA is TGTGCCAGCAGTCTTCGGGGGGCCTTGGGAGAGACCCAGTACTTC.

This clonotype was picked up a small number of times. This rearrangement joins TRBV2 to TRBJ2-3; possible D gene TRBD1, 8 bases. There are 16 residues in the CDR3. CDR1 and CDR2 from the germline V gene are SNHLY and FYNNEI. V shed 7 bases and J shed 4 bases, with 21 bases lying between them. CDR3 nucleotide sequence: TGTGCCAGCACTCGAGACAGGGGAGGGGGCCCAGATACGCAGTATTTT. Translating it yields CASTRDRGGGPDTQYF.

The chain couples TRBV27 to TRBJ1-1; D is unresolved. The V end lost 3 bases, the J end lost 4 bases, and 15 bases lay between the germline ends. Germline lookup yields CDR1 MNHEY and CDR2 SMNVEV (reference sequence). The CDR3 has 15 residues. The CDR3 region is CASSFPGVGITEAFF. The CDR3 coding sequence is TGTGCCAGCAGTTTCCCCGGGGTCGGTATCACTGAAGCTTTCTTT.

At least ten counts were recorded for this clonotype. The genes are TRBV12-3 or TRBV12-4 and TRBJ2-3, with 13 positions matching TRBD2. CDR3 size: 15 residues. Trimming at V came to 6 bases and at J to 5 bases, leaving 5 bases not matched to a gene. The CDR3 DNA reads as TGTGCCAGCAGAACTAGCGGGGGGGCCAGAGATACGCAGTATTTT. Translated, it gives CASRTSGGARDTQYF.

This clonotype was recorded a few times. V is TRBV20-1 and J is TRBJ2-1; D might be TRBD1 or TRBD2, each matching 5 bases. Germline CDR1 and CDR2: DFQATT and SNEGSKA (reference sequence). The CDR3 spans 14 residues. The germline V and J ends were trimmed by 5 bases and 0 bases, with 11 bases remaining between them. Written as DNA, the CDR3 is TGCAGTGCTCGGGGACGGACCTCCTACAATGAGCAGTTCTTC. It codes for CSARGRTSYNEQFF.

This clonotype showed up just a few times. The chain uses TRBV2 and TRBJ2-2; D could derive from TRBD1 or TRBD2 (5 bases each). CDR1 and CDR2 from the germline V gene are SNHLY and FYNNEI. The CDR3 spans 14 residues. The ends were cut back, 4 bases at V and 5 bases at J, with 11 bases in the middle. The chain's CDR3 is CASSVKGRTGELFF. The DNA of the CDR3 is TGTGCCAGCAGTGTAAAGGGACGAACCGGGGAGCTGTTTTTT. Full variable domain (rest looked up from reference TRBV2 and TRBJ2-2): EPEVTQTPSHQVTQMGQEVILRCVPISNHLYFYWYRQILGQKVEFLVSFYNNEISEKSEIFDDQFSVERPDGSNFTLKIRSTKLEDSAMYFCASSVKGRTGELFFGEGSRLTVL.

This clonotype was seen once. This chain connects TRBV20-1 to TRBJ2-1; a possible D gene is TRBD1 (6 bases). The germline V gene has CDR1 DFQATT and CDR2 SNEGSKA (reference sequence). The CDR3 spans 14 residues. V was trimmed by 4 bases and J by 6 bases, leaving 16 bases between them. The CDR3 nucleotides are TGCAGTGCTAATTTTGGGGGCCCAGGCAATGAGCAGTTCTTC. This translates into CSANFGGPGNEQFF.

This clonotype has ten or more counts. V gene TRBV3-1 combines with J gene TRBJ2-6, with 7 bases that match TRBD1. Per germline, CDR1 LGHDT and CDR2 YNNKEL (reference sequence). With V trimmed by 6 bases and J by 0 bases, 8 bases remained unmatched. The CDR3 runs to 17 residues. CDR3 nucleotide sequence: TGTGCCAGCAGTCCATCCGGGACAGCCTCTGGGGCCAACGTCCTGACTTTC. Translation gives CASSPSGTASGANVLTF.

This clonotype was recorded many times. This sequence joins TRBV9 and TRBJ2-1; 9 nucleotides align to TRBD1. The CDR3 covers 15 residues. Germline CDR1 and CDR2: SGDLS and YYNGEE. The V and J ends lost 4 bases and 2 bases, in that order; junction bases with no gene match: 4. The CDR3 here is CASSYTGGPYNEQFF. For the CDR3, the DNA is TGTGCCAGCAGCTATACAGGGGGCCCCTACAATGAGCAGTTCTTC.

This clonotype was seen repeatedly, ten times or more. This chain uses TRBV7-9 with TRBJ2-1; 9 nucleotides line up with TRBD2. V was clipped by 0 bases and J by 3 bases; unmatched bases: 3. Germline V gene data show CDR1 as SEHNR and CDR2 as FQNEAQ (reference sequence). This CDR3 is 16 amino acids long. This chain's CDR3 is CASSLAMTSGYNEQFF. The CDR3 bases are TGTGCCAGCAGCTTAGCTATGACTAGCGGCTACAATGAGCAGTTCTTC.

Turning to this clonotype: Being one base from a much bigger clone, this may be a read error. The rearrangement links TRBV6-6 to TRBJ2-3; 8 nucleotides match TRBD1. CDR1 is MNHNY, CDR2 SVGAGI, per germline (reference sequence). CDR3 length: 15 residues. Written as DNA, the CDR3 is TGTGCCAGCAAAGCGACAGGGGTCAGCACAGGTACGCAGTATTTT. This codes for CASKATGVSTGTQYF.

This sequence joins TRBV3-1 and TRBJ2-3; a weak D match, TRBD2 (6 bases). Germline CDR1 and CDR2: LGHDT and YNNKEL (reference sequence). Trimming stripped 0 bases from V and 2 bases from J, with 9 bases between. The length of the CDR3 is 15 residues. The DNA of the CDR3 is TGTGCCAGCAGCCAAGACGGACTAAACACAGATACGCAGTATTTT. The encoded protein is CASSQDGLNTDTQYF.

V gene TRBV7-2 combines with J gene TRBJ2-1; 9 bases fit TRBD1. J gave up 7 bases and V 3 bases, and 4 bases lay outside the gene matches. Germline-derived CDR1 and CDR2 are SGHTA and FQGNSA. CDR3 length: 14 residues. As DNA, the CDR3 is TGTGCCAGCAGCTTCGACAGGGGGATGAATGAGCAGTTCTTC. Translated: CASSFDRGMNEQFF.

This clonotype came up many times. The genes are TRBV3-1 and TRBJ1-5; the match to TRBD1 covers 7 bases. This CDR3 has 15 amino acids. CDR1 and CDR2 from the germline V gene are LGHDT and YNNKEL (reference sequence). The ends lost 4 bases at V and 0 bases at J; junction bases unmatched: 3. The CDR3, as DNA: TGTGCCAGCAGCCCGAACAGGGGTAGCAATCAGCCCCAGCATTTT. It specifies CASSPNRGSNQPQHF.

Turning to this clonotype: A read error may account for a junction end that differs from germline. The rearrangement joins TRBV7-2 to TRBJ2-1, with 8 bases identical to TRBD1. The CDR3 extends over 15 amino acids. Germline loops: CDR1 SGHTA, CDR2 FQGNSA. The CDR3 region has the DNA TGTGCCAGCAGCATGACAGGGGCCTCCTCCAATGAGCAGTTCTTC. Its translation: CASSMTGASSNEQFF. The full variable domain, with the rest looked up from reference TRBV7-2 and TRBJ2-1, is GAGVSQSPSNKVTEKGKDVELRCDPISGHTALYWYRQSLGQGLEFLIYFQGNSAPDKSGLPSDRFSAERTGGSVSTLTIQRTQQEDSAVYLCASSMTGASSNEQFFGPGTRLTVL.

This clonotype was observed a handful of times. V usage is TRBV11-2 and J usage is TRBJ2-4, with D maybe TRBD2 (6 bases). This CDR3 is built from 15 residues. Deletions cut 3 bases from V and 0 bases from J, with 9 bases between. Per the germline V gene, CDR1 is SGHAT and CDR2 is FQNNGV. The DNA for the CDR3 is TGTGCCAGCAGCTTGGAGGGGTCAGCCAAAAACATTCAGTACTTC. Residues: CASSLEGSAKNIQYF.